This is a list of T cell receptor beta chains from one sample in a study of T cell changes during pregnancy in multiple sclerosis. This table comes from immunoSEQ multiplex PCR, and its TCRdb copy is limited to in-frame clones, with some not included. Of about 89,000 clones in the sample, 85% to 95% were seen once. This material consisted of peripheral blood, taken in the third trimester of pregnancy. Source of these receptors: a female donor with multiple sclerosis, enrolled in a pregnancy study. The CDR3 runs from the conserved cysteine through the conserved F or W. The order of the fields is CDR3 DNA, CDR3 protein, D gene, clone size, CDR3 length, J gene, V gene. D genes are given only for firm matches. Not all rows give a size; the values are once, few, many and, for expanded clones, a class.

DNA: TGTGCCAGTAGTCTGGGGAGACAGGGGACTCTTGGGGCCAACGTCCTGACTTTC; CDR3: CASSLGRQGTLGANVLTF; D: TRBD1; size: -; length: 18; J: TRBJ2-6; V: TRBV19
DNA: TGTGCCAGTAGGGAGGGAATGCTCAATGAGCAGTTCTTC; CDR3: CASREGMLNEQFF; D: -; size: -; length: 13; J: TRBJ2-1; V: TRBV19
DNA: TGTGCCAGCAGTGACTCGTTCGGCAGGGGGCAGGATAACTATGGCTACACCTTC; CDR3: CASSDSFGRGQDNYGYTF; D: TRBD1; size: -; length: 18; J: TRBJ1-2; V: TRBV6-4
DNA: TGTGCCAGCAGCTCCGCCCGGCAGGGGGCCTTCGGTGGCTACACCTTC; CDR3: CASSSARQGAFGGYTF; D: TRBD1; size: -; length: 16; J: TRBJ1-2; V: TRBV7-9
DNA: TGTGCCAGCAGGGCGGCCGGGACAATCGGAGTTGAAGCTTTCTTT; CDR3: CASRAAGTIGVEAFF; D: -; size: -; length: 15; J: TRBJ1-1; V: TRBV6-1
DNA: TGTGCCAGCAGCTTTCAGACAGGGGCAAACACTGAAGCTTTCTTT; CDR3: CASSFQTGANTEAFF; D: TRBD1; size: -; length: 15; J: TRBJ1-1; V: TRBV5-6
DNA: TGTGCCAGCAGCCAAGAGTCGTGGGCTAGTAGCGGCAATGAGCAGTTCTTC; CDR3: CASSQESWASSGNEQFF; D: -; size: -; length: 17; J: TRBJ2-1; V: TRBV14
DNA: TGTGCCAGCAGTTACAGAGCGGGGGAAGCCAAAAACATTCAGTACTTC; CDR3: CASSYRAGEAKNIQYF; D: TRBD2; size: -; length: 16; J: TRBJ2-4; V: TRBV6-6
DNA: TGTGCCAGCAGGGCCCTTAGCGGGAGGGCCCGTGAGCAGTACTTC; CDR3: CASRALSGRAREQYF; D: -; size: -; length: 15; J: TRBJ2-7; V: TRBV21-1
DNA: TGCGCCAGCAGTCGACAGGTCGGTGAAAAACTGTTTTTT; CDR3: CASSRQVGEKLFF; D: -; size: -; length: 13; J: TRBJ1-4; V: TRBV5-1
DNA: TGTGCCTGGGGCGTAGGGGGGGACACTGAAGCTTTCTTT; CDR3: CAWGVGGDTEAFF; D: -; size: -; length: 13; J: TRBJ1-1; V: TRBV30
DNA: TGTGCCAGCAGTTTAACAGGGCTCTATGGCTACACCTTC; CDR3: CASSLTGLYGYTF; D: -; size: once; length: 13; J: TRBJ1-2; V: TRBV28
DNA: TGTGCCAGCAGCTACGGACAGACTAACACTGAAGCTTTCTTT; CDR3: CASSYGQTNTEAFF; D: -; size: -; length: 14; J: TRBJ1-1; V: TRBV9
DNA: TGCGCCAGCAGCCGAGGCCCCCAGGTGCGGGAGGGTGATGAGCAGTTCTTC; CDR3: CASSRGPQVREGDEQFF; D: TRBD2; size: -; length: 17; J: TRBJ2-1; V: TRBV4-1
DNA: TGCACCAGCAGCCAGGGCGGGAGCGGAGGTTACAATGAGCAGTTCTTC; CDR3: CTSSQGGSGGYNEQFF; D: -; size: -; length: 16; J: TRBJ2-1; V: TRBV1
DNA: TGTGCCAGCAGTTATCTGCCGGGACAGAACACTGAAGCTTTCTTT; CDR3: CASSYLPGQNTEAFF; D: -; size: -; length: 15; J: TRBJ1-1; V: TRBV5-5
DNA: TGTGCCTGGAGTGTACTAGCGGGAGGCGAGCAGTACTTC; CDR3: CAWSVLAGGEQYF; D: TRBD2; size: -; length: 13; J: TRBJ2-7; V: TRBV30
DNA: TGCGCCAGCAGCTTGGAAGCTAGCCCTAACACCGGGGAGCTGTTTTTT; CDR3: CASSLEASPNTGELFF; D: -; size: -; length: 16; J: TRBJ2-2; V: TRBV5-1
DNA: TGTGCCAGTAGTAGAGGACAGTTTTCTCTTCCCTTCAACGTCCTGACTTTC; CDR3: CASSRGQFSLPFNVLTF; D: -; size: -; length: 17; J: TRBJ2-6; V: TRBV19
DNA: TGTGCCAGCACCCCCGGGAGGGCGAGGGCCTACGAGCAGTACTTC; CDR3: CASTPGRARAYEQYF; D: TRBD2; size: -; length: 15; J: TRBJ2-7; V: TRBV5-5
DNA: TGTGCCTGGGTGGCAGGAGGCGCTCAGCAGTACTTC; CDR3: CAWVAGGAQQYF; D: -; size: -; length: 12; J: TRBJ2-7; V: TRBV30
DNA: TGTGCCACCAGCAGAGATCTTGGCGGGGCGGGGGGCTACACCTTC; CDR3: CATSRDLGGAGGYTF; D: -; size: -; length: 15; J: TRBJ1-2; V: TRBV15
DNA: TGTGCCAGCAGCTTGAGGAGAGAAGCTTTCTTT; CDR3: CASSLRREAFF; D: -; size: -; length: 11; J: TRBJ1-1; V: TRBV5-8
DNA: TGTGCCAGCAGTCTCCCCTCCTACGAGCAGTACTTC; CDR3: CASSLPSYEQYF; D: -; size: -; length: 12; J: TRBJ2-7; V: TRBV27
DNA: TGTGCCAGCAGACTGGGTCTAGCGGGGTTCGAGCAGTACTTC; CDR3: CASRLGLAGFEQYF; D: TRBD2; size: -; length: 14; J: TRBJ2-7; V: TRBV28
DNA: TGTGCCAGCAGCTTAGCCCTAGCGGGAGTGAGTGAGCAGTTCTTC; CDR3: CASSLALAGVSEQFF; D: TRBD2; size: -; length: 15; J: TRBJ2-1; V: TRBV7-2
DNA: TGTGCCTGGAGTTCGGGACTAGCTTTCGGGGAGCTGTTTTTT; CDR3: CAWSSGLAFGELFF; D: TRBD2; size: -; length: 14; J: TRBJ2-2; V: TRBV30
DNA: TGCAGCGTTGACCGAGAGGATGGCTACACCTTC; CDR3: CSVDREDGYTF; D: -; size: -; length: 11; J: TRBJ1-2; V: TRBV29-1
DNA: TGCGCCAGCAGCCAACCGTTGGGAGTAAACTATGGCTACACCTTC; CDR3: CASSQPLGVNYGYTF; D: -; size: once; length: 15; J: TRBJ1-2; V: TRBV4-1
DNA: TGTGCCAGCATCGACGAGGGCCGCAGACCTTTGAACACCGGGGAGCTGTTTTTT; CDR3: CASIDEGRRPLNTGELFF; D: -; size: -; length: 18; J: TRBJ2-2; V: TRBV7-9
DNA: TGTGCCAGCAGTAGGGGGACTAGCGGGAGGGGGAAGAAAGAGACCCAGTACTTC; CDR3: CASSRGTSGRGKKETQYF; D: TRBD2; size: -; length: 18; J: TRBJ2-5; V: TRBV7-8
DNA: TGTGCCAGCAGCTTGCGAGCTGAAGCTTTCTTT; CDR3: CASSLRAEAFF; D: -; size: -; length: 11; J: TRBJ1-1; V: TRBV5-8
DNA: TGTGCCAGCAGCTTTGGGGGAGGGCCGGGGGATGAGCAGTTCTTC; CDR3: CASSFGGGPGDEQFF; D: TRBD2; size: -; length: 15; J: TRBJ2-1; V: TRBV7-8
DNA: TGTGCCAGCAGGAGGACAGGGGCCCTAGAGACCCAGTACTTC; CDR3: CASRRTGALETQYF; D: TRBD1; size: -; length: 14; J: TRBJ2-5; V: TRBV28
DNA: TGTGCCAGCAGCCTCGGGACAGGGGGCGTCCGGAACACTGAAGCTTTCTTT; CDR3: CASSLGTGGVRNTEAFF; D: TRBD1; size: -; length: 17; J: TRBJ1-1; V: TRBV7-9
DNA: TGTGCAAGTCGCTTCCAGGGACTCCCGATCGAGCAGTTCTTC; CDR3: CASRFQGLPIEQFF; D: -; size: -; length: 14; J: TRBJ2-1; V: TRBV12-2
DNA: TGCGCCAGCAGCTTGGAAGGGGCCTCCCCCTACGAGCAGTACTTC; CDR3: CASSLEGASPYEQYF; D: -; size: -; length: 15; J: TRBJ2-7; V: TRBV5-1
DNA: TGTGCCAGCAGTGTGGACGGGATAGGCTCCTACGAGCAGTACTTC; CDR3: CASSVDGIGSYEQYF; D: -; size: -; length: 15; J: TRBJ2-7; V: TRBV6-1
DNA: TGTGCCTGGGGGGGGAAAAACATCGGTCCCCTCTACGAGCAGTACTTC; CDR3: CAWGGKNIGPLYEQYF; D: -; size: -; length: 16; J: TRBJ2-7; V: TRBV30
DNA: TGTGCCAGCAGCCGGGACTGGACCTCCTACGAGCAGTACTTC; CDR3: CASSRDWTSYEQYF; D: -; size: -; length: 14; J: TRBJ2-7; V: TRBV6-5
DNA: TGTGCCAGCAGCTTATCCGAGTCGACAGACAATGAGCAGTTCTTC; CDR3: CASSLSESTDNEQFF; D: -; size: once; length: 15; J: TRBJ2-1; V: TRBV7-9
DNA: TGTGCCAGCAGCTTAACGCTAGCGGGAGTCGAGCAGTACTTC; CDR3: CASSLTLAGVEQYF; D: TRBD2; size: once; length: 14; J: TRBJ2-7; V: TRBV7-9
DNA: TGTGCCACCAGCGTTAGAGGAACGGGGGGTCGCCAGCCCCAGCATTTT; CDR3: CATSVRGTGGRQPQHF; D: -; size: -; length: 16; J: TRBJ1-5; V: TRBV15
DNA: TGTGCCAGCAGCCGCGAAGATACGCAGTATTTT; CDR3: CASSREDTQYF; D: -; size: -; length: 11; J: TRBJ2-3; V: TRBV7-9
DNA: TGTGCCAGCAGCGGACAGGGGCTTCCCTCTGGAAACACCATATATTTT; CDR3: CASSGQGLPSGNTIYF; D: TRBD1; size: -; length: 16; J: TRBJ1-3; V: TRBV9
DNA: TGTGCCAGCAGTTTTTCCCGGACAGGGGTGGTGAATGAGCAGTTCTTC; CDR3: CASSFSRTGVVNEQFF; D: TRBD1; size: -; length: 16; J: TRBJ2-1; V: TRBV27
DNA: TGTGCCAGCAGCTCAAGGACTAGCGGCTACAATGAGCAGTTCTTC; CDR3: CASSSRTSGYNEQFF; D: TRBD2; size: -; length: 15; J: TRBJ2-1; V: TRBV7-6
DNA: TGTGCCAGCAGTGAACCGACAGATATGGACACTGAAGCTTTCTTT; CDR3: CASSEPTDMDTEAFF; D: -; size: -; length: 15; J: TRBJ1-1; V: TRBV6-1
DNA: TGTGCCAGCAGCTCGCGGACTAGCGGGAGTCCCTACAATGAGCAGTTCTTC; CDR3: CASSSRTSGSPYNEQFF; D: TRBD2; size: -; length: 17; J: TRBJ2-1; V: TRBV9
DNA: TGTGCCAGCAGTCGCGGCTACGAGCAGTACTTC; CDR3: CASSRGYEQYF; D: -; size: -; length: 11; J: TRBJ2-7; V: TRBV28
DNA: TGTGCCAGCAGGCGGGACAGTGTAAATTCACCCCTCCACTTT; CDR3: CASRRDSVNSPLHF; D: TRBD1; size: -; length: 14; J: TRBJ1-6; V: TRBV6-5